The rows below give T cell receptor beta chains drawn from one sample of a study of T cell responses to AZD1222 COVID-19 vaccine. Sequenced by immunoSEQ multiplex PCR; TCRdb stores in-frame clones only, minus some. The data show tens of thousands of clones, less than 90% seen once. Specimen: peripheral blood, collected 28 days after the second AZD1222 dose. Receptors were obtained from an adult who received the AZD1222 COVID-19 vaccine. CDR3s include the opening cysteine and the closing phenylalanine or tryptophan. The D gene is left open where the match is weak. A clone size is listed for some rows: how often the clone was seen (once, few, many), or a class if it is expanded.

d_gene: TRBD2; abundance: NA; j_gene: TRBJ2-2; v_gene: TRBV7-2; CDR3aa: CASGGVLAGDTGELFF; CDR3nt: TGTGCCAGCGGAGGGGTGTTAGCGGGAGACACCGGGGAGCTGTTTTTT
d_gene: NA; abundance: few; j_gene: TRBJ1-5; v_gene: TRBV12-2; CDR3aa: CASRLADFSPGGSDFNQPQHF; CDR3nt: TGTGCAAGTCGCTTAGCGGACTTTTCCCCGGGGGGCTCAGACTTTAATCAGCCCCAGCATTTT
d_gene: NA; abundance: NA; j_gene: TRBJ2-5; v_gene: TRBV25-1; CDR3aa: CASSERVGGAETQYF; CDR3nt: TGTGCCAGCAGTGAAAGAGTGGGGGGGGCAGAGACCCAGTACTTC
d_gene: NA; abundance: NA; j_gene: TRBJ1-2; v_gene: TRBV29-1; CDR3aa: CSADPGANYGYTF; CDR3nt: TGCAGCGCCGACCCGGGAGCTAACTATGGCTACACCTTC
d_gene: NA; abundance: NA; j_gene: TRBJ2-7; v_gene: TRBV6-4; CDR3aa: CASSPGPSYEQYF; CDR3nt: TGTGCCAGCAGTCCGGGTCCTTCCTACGAGCAGTACTTC
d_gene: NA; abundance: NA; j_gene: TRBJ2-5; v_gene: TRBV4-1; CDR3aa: CASSQDSPRRETQYF; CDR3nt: TGCGCCAGCAGCCAAGATTCCCCGAGGCGGGAGACCCAGTACTTC
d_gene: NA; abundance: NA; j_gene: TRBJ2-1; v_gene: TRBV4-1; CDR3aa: CASSAGSYNEQFF; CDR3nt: TGCGCCAGCAGCGCAGGCTCCTACAATGAGCAGTTCTTC
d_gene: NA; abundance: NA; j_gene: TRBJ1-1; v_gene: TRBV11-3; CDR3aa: CASSWPRANTEAFF; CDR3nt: TGTGCCAGCAGCTGGCCACGCGCCAACACTGAAGCTTTCTTT
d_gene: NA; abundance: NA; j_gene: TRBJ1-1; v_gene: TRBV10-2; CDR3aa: CASALVNTEAFF; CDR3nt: TGCGCCAGCGCCCTAGTTAACACTGAAGCTTTCTTT
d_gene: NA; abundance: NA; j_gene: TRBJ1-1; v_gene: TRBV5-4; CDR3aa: CASSLAGGNTEAFF; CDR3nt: TGTGCCAGCAGCTTGGCCGGAGGGAACACTGAAGCTTTCTTT
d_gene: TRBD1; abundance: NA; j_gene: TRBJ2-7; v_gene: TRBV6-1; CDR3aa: CASSDRTGSSYEQYF; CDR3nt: TGTGCCAGCAGTGACCGGACAGGGAGCTCCTACGAGCAGTACTTC
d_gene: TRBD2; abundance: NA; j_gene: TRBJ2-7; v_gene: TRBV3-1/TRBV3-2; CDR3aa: CASSPRLAEAYEQYF; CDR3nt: TGTGCCAGCAGCCCCCGACTAGCGGAGGCCTACGAGCAGTACTTC
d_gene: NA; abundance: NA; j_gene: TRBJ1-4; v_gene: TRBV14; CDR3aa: CASSQDSRVGEKLFF; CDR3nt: TGTGCCAGCAGCCAAGATTCCAGGGTTGGTGAAAAACTGTTTTTT
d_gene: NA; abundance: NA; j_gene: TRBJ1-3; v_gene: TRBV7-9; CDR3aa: CASSTTGFSGNTIYF; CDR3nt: TGTGCCAGCAGCACTACGGGATTCTCTGGAAACACCATATATTTT
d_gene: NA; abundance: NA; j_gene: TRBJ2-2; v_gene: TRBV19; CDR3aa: CASSYSQGSTGELFF; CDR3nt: TGTGCCAGTAGTTATAGTCAGGGGAGCACCGGGGAGCTGTTTTTT
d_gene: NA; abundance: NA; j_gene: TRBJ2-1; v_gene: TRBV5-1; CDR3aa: CASSENSAHEQFF; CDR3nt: TGCGCCAGCAGCGAAAATAGCGCCCATGAGCAGTTCTTC
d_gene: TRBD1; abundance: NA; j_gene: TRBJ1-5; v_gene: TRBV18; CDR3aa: CASSAQGDEQPQHF; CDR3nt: TGTGCCAGCTCGGCACAGGGGGATGAACAGCCCCAGCATTTT
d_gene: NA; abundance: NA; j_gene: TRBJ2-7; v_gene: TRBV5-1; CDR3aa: CASALRGGDYEQYF; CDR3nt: TGCGCCAGCGCCTTAAGGGGGGGCGACTACGAGCAGTACTTC
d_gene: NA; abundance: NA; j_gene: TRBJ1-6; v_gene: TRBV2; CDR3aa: CASSARQGMNNSPLHF; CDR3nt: TGTGCCAGCAGCGCACGCCAGGGCATGAACAATTCACCCCTCCACTTT
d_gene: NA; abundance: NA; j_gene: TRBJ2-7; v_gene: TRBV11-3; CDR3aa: CASSLGRYEQYF; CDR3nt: TGTGCCAGCAGCTTAGGCCGCTACGAGCAGTACTTC
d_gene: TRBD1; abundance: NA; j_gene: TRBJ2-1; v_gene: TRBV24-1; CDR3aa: CATSDRTGTSYNEQFF; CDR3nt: TGTGCCACCAGTGACCGGACAGGGACCTCCTACAATGAGCAGTTCTTC
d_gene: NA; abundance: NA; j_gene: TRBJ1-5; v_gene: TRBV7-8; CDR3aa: CASSPPLREDSNQPQHF; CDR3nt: TGTGCCAGCAGCCCGCCCCTCCGGGAGGATAGCAATCAGCCCCAGCATTTT
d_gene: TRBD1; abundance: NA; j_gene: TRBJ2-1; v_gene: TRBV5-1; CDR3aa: CASSGDRGYNEQFF; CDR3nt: TGCGCCAGCAGCGGGGACAGGGGATACAATGAGCAGTTCTTC
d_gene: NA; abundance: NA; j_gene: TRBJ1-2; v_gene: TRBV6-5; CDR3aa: CASSYSTGSNYGYTF; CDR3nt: TGTGCCAGCAGTTACTCGACGGGTTCTAACTATGGCTACACCTTC
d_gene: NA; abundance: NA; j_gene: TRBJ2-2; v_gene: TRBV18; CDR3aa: CASSPLHGTGELFF; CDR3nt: TGTGCCAGCTCACCGCTACACGGGACCGGGGAGCTGTTTTTT
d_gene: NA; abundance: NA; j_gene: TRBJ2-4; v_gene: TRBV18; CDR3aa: CASSPPGAKNIQYF; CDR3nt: TGTGCCAGCTCACCCCCGGGGGCCAAAAACATTCAGTACTTC
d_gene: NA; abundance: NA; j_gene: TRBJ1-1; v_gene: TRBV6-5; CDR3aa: CASRVSRNTEAFF; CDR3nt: TGTGCCAGCCGGGTTTCCAGGAACACTGAAGCTTTCTTT
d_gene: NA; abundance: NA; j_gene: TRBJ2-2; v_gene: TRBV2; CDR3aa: CASSDPGRGRTGELFF; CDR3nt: TGTGCCAGCAGCGACCCGGGACGGGGGAGGACCGGGGAGCTGTTTTTT
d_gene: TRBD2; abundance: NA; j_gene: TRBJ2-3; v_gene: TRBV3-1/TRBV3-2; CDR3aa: CASSPGGSGGVDTQYF; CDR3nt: TGTGCCAGCAGCCCCGGTGGTAGCGGGGGGGTGGATACGCAGTATTTT
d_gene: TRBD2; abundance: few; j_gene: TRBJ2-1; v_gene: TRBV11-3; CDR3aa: CASSLTAGAYNEQFF; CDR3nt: TGTGCCAGCAGCTTAACAGCGGGAGCCTACAATGAGCAGTTCTTC
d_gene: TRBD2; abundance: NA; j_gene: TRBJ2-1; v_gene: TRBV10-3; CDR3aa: CAITGGGAYNEQFF; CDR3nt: TGTGCCATCACAGGCGGGGGGGCCTACAATGAGCAGTTCTTC
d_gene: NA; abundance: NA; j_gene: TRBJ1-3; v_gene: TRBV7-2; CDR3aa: CASSFDSSGNTIYF; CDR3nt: TGTGCCAGCAGCTTCGACAGCTCTGGAAACACCATATATTTT
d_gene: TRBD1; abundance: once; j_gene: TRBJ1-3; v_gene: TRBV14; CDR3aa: CASSQDGRGRPHPGNTIYF; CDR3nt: TGTGCCAGCAGCCAAGATGGGAGGGGGCGACCACACCCTGGAAACACCATATATTTT
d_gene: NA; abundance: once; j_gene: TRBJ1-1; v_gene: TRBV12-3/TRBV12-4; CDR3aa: CASMVALTEAFF; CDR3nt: TGTGCCAGCATGGTAGCGCTGACTGAAGCTTTCTTT
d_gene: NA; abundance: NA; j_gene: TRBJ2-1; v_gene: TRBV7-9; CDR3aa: CASSPVLDGRYEQFF; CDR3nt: TGTGCCAGCAGCCCGGTTCTAGACGGCCGGTATGAGCAGTTCTTC